This record looks at one TCR beta chain sequence and its context. Its antigen is unknown. Using immunoSEQ multiplex PCR, the repertoire was profiled, and TCRdb retains in-frame clones only, with some absent. Of approximately 160,000 clones listed, about nine tenths were seen once; the top ten hold about 3%. The data were obtained in a study of T cell responses to AZD1222 COVID-19 vaccine. The V end was cut by 2 bases, the J end by 0 bases, with 11 bases between. CDR3 length: 16 residues. Germline assignment: CDR1 SGHNT and CDR2 YYREEE (reference sequence). Study-wide points: Elevations in Spike-specific TCR breadth and depth followed administration of two AZD1222 doses. The reported proportion of spike-specific TCRs targeting unmutated variant regions was nearly half.

Sequencing was performed on peripheral blood, taken on day 0 of AZD1222 vaccination. The rearrangement joins TRBV5-4 to TRBJ2-2; tentatively, D is TRBD2 (6 bases). This clonotype was obtained from an adult in good health. The CDR3 spells CASSFRRAANTGELFF. The DNA for the CDR3 is TGTGCCAGCAGCTTCAGGAGGGCAGCGAACACCGGGGAGCTGTTTTTT.